This TCR beta chain stems from a study of naive and memory T cell subsets. A UMI-containing oligonucleotide was joined by 3' ligation to the TCR cDNA template. Whole-blood samples were 2 to 3 ml of peripheral blood from healthy adult volunteers. Cells were not sorted; total RNA input targeted about 1 to 1000 ng. Study observations and caveats: TCR transcript changes with activation or differentiation may affect this RNA method.

Amplification of ligated cDNA took four PCR rounds with SP2 and nested alpha and beta constant primers. For blood and skin samples, reverse transcription used TCR alpha and beta constant primers. TCRdb independently ran MiXCR on the 5' RACE reads; one entry per CDR3 protein. The sample holds about 62,000 distinct CDR3 sequences, around 8% seen once. CDR3 length: 15 amino acids. J gave up 3 bases and V 6 bases, and 8 bases lay outside the gene matches. A word on this clonotype: Its antigen is unidentified.

This sequence joins TRBV12-3 or TRBV12-4 and TRBJ1-1, with 9 bases that match TRBD1. The TCR sequence derives from a female donor in good health. For the CDR3, the DNA is TGTGCCAGCAGGGGGGGACAGGGAAGGGACACTGAAGCTTTCTTT. This sequence encodes CASRGGQGRDTEAFF.